This is a list of T cell receptor beta chains from one sample in a study of T cell responses to AZD1222 COVID-19 vaccine. TCRdb keeps only in-frame clones here, not all; method: immunoSEQ multiplex PCR. The table includes over 65,000 clones, roughly nine tenths detected once. The sample was peripheral blood, taken on day 0 of AZD1222 vaccination. The receptors shown here come from an adult in good health. The CDR3 runs from the conserved cysteine through the conserved F or W. The order of the fields is CDR3 protein, J gene, V gene.

CSAATGTANTGELFF,TRBJ2-2,TRBV29-1
CASSLATVNTEAFF,TRBJ1-1,TRBV5-1
CASSFDGVRPQHF,TRBJ1-5,TRBV28
CASSGMGPAGNTIYF,TRBJ1-3,TRBV5-4
CASSYLGGFKMNEQFF,TRBJ2-1,TRBV6-5
CASSPRMSQETQYF,TRBJ2-5,TRBV13
CASSQNSGLWTF,TRBJ1-2,TRBV7-3
CASSSSGDLKNIQYF,TRBJ2-4,TRBV9
CASSPKGSFSGNTIYF,TRBJ1-3,TRBV18
CASSVLRAASVEQYF,TRBJ2-7,TRBV7-2
CASSEQGGGEKLFF,TRBJ1-4,TRBV2
CASSLPSSGASTDTQYF,TRBJ2-3,TRBV5-1
CASSRGQGVTGELFF,TRBJ2-2,TRBV28
CASSKEEGSHSGNTIYF,TRBJ1-3,TRBV21-1
CATARGIGYTF,TRBJ1-2,TRBV12-3/TRBV12-4